One sample yielded the 31 T cell receptor beta chains listed below, sequenced in a study of cytomegalovirus exposure and HLA in healthy donors. The PCR had 60 Vbeta and 13 Jbeta primers. Assay used: immunoSEQ multiplex PCR; TCRdb lists only in-frame clones, some missing. The sample has about 200,000 clones, less than 85% seen once; the top ten hold around 0.63%. Sequenced input: PBMCs. Source of these receptors: a man between 18 and 29 years old in good health and CMV-seronegative.

This chain connects TRBV28 to TRBJ1-2, with TRBD1 matching 8 bases. J was trimmed by 7 bases and V by 6 bases; bases with no gene match: 4. The CDR3 sequence is 12 residues long. Looked up from germline, CDR1 is MDHEN and CDR2 is SYDVKM. The CDR3 region has the DNA TGTGCCAGCAGCCTAGACAGGGGTGGCTACACCTTC. It codes for CASSLDRGGYTF.

J is TRBJ2-1 and V is TRBV11-1; no clear D. The CDR3 sequence is 12 residues long. V was trimmed by 0 bases and J by 6 bases, leaving 3 bases between them. CDR1 and CDR2 from the germline V gene are SGHAT and FQDESV (reference sequence). CDR3 sequence reads: CASSLASNEQFF. The DNA for the CDR3 is TGTGCCAGCAGCTTAGCCTCCAATGAGCAGTTCTTC.

The CDR3 sequence is CASSQGGRQGRNEQFF. In nucleotides, the CDR3 is TGTGCCAGCAGCCAGGGAGGACGACAGGGTCGGAATGAGCAGTTCTTC. The gene calls are TRBV5-4 and TRBJ2-1; D possibly corresponds to TRBD1 (7 bases). The CDR3 runs to 16 residues. CDR1 and CDR2 from the germline V gene are SGHNT and YYREEE (reference sequence). The ends were cut back, 4 bases at V and 7 bases at J, with 21 bases in the middle.

This rearrangement joins TRBV27 to TRBJ2-5; 9 positions agree with TRBD1. The J call is in doubt because the DNA end fits TRBJ2-7 better. The CDR3 has 17 amino acids. Germline-derived CDR1 and CDR2 are MNHEY and SMNVEV (reference sequence). The CDR3 here is CASSLKYTGTGFYEQYF. CDR3 sequence (DNA): TGTGCCAGCAGTTTAAAATACACCGGGACAGGGTTCTACGAGCAGTACTTC.

There are a few counts of this clone. This chain uses TRBV11-2 with TRBJ2-7, with 9 bases matching TRBD1. Unmatched junction bases numbered 7, after V lost 6 bases and J lost 7 bases. The CDR3 extends over 13 amino acids. Germline values: CDR1 SGHAT, CDR2 FQNNGV. This chain's CDR3 is CASSITGGAEQYF. Here the CDR3 DNA reads TGTGCCAGCAGTATCACAGGGGGCGCGGAGCAGTACTTC.

A remark on this clone: The junction differs from germline at one of its ends, possibly a read error. The rearrangement links TRBV7-9 to TRBJ1-1; 7 bases are a match to TRBD1. This CDR3 comprises 15 residues. The germline V gene encodes CDR1 SEHNR and CDR2 FQNEAQ (reference sequence). CDR3 sequence (DNA): TGTTCCAGCAGCTTAGTACAGGGGAAGAACACTGAAGCTTTCTTT. The encoded protein is CSSSLVQGKNTEAFF.

The CDR3 protein is CAISREARTEAFF. The CDR3 DNA reads TGTGCCATCAGTAGGGAGGCAAGGACTGAAGCTTTCTTT. The chain uses TRBV10-3 and TRBJ1-1; D gene uncertain. The germline gives CDR1 ENHRY, CDR2 SYGVKD. Trimming cost V 5 bases and J 5 bases, with 12 bases left between them. The CDR3 loop spans 13 amino acids.

This chain links TRBV2 with TRBJ2-7, with 7 bases identical to TRBD1. CDR3 length: 14 residues. After removal of 7 bases from V and 4 bases from J, the junction contained 10 bases not matched to a gene. Germline V gene lookup returns CDR1 SNHLY and CDR2 FYNNEI. The DNA for the CDR3 is TGTGCCAGCAATCAAATAGGGGGCCCTTACGAGCAGTACTTC. This codes for CASNQIGGPYEQYF.

The J gene is TRBJ2-5, the V gene TRBV7-9, with TRBD2 matching 13 bases. The CDR3 is 15 amino acids. J lost 1 base, V lost 6 bases, and 2 bases had no gene match. Germline V lookup: CDR1 SEHNR, CDR2 FQNEAQ (reference sequence). In nucleotides, the CDR3 is TGTGCCAGCAGGACTAGCGGGGGGCGCCAAGAGACCCAGTACTTC. It codes for CASRTSGGRQETQYF.

V and J are TRBV5-4 and TRBJ2-1, with D perhaps matching TRBD2 (5 bases). CDR1 SGHNT and CDR2 YYREEE come from the germline V gene (reference sequence). CDR3 length: 13 residues. The V and J ends lost 5 bases and 5 bases respectively, with 11 bases between them. CDR3 sequence: CASRGLQDNEQFF. As DNA, the CDR3 is TGTGCCAGCAGAGGACTCCAGGACAATGAGCAGTTCTTC.

This clone was found once. The chain is built from TRBV18 and TRBJ2-3; D uncertain. The germline gives CDR1 KGHSH, CDR2 LQKENI. V lost 3 bases, J lost 0 bases, and 10 bases lay in between. This CDR3 contains 15 residues. The CDR3 spells CASSPTATSTDTQYF. The CDR3 nucleotides read TGTGCCAGCTCACCTACCGCCACTAGCACAGATACGCAGTATTTT.

This sequence joins TRBV15 and TRBJ2-1, with 8 nucleotides matching TRBD2. The CDR3 extends over 15 amino acids. The V and J ends lost 6 bases and 6 bases, in that order; junction bases with no gene match: 10. CDR1 is LNHNV and CDR2 is YYDKDF in the germline V gene (reference sequence). This CDR3 reads CATRYRTSQTNEQFF. Here the CDR3 DNA reads TGTGCCACCAGGTATCGGACTAGCCAGACCAATGAGCAGTTCTTC.

This chain connects TRBV19 to TRBJ2-7, with 7 positions matching TRBD1. V was pared by 3 bases and J by 3 bases, with 8 bases of the junction left unmatched. Germline CDR1 LNHDA, CDR2 SQIVND (reference sequence). CDR3 length: 15 amino acids. The CDR3 sequence: CASSIATGSGYEQYF. CDR3 coding DNA: TGTGCCAGTAGTATCGCGACAGGGTCTGGCTACGAGCAGTACTTC.

This clone was seen more than once but under ten times. The rearrangement uses TRBV19 and TRBJ1-4; the match to TRBD1 covers 9 bases. After removal of 4 bases from V and 8 bases from J, the junction contained 8 bases not matched to a gene. Germline-derived CDR1 and CDR2 are LNHDA and SQIVND (reference sequence). The CDR3 spans 15 residues. The CDR3 nucleotides read TGTGCCAGTAGTAGCGGACAGGGGCGGACCGAAAAACTGTTTTTT. Amino acid sequence: CASSSGQGRTEKLFF.

This chain links TRBV10-1 with TRBJ1-2; 9 nucleotides line up with TRBD1. The germline CDR1 and CDR2 sequences are WNHNN and SYGVQD (reference sequence). The CDR3 covers 13 residues. J was trimmed by 5 bases and V by 4 bases; bases with no gene match: 2. This CDR3 is CASSGDRDYGYTF. CDR3 in DNA: TGCGCCAGCAGTGGGGACAGGGATTATGGCTACACCTTC.

There are a few counts of this clone. The chain recombines TRBV7-8 with TRBJ1-2, with TRBD1 matching 7 bases. The CDR3 runs 16 residues. The germline V gene has CDR1 SGHVS and CDR2 FQNEAQ. Losses at the gene ends were 5 bases for V and 6 bases for J; bases not matched to a gene: 15. CDR3 protein: CASSPPATGDADGYTF. In DNA, the CDR3 is TGTGCCAGCAGCCCCCCAGCCACAGGGGACGCAGATGGCTACACCTTC.

With respect to this clone: Other DNA sequences in this sample translate to the same CDR3. The rearrangement joins TRBV4-2 to TRBJ1-1; the D gene is possibly TRBD1 (6 bases). CDR1 is LGHNA, CDR2 YNFKEQ, per germline. The CDR3 consists of 14 residues. V was clipped by 3 bases and J by 0 bases, with 8 bases between them. CDR3 region: CASSQQGMNTEAFF. CDR3 nucleotides: TGTGCCAGCAGCCAGCAGGGGATGAACACTGAAGCTTTCTTT.

The V and J genes are TRBV6-5 and TRBJ2-3; D is unresolved. This CDR3 comprises 14 residues. V shed 2 bases and J shed 0 bases, with 6 bases lying between them. Per the germline V gene, CDR1 is MNHEY and CDR2 is SVGAGI. The CDR3 DNA reads TGTGCCAGCAGTTACCGCGGAAGCACAGATACGCAGTATTTT. Protein sequence: CASSYRGSTDTQYF.

The count of this clone is one. This chain uses TRBV7-6 with TRBJ1-5; a possible D gene is TRBD1 (5 bases). CDR3 length equals 14 residues. The ends were cut back, 5 bases at V and 4 bases at J, with 12 bases in the middle. CDR1 and CDR2 (germline): SGHVS, FNYEAQ. CDR3 sequence (DNA): TGTGCCAGCAGCCAGGGATTTCCAAATCAGCCCCAGCATTTT. As protein: CASSQGFPNQPQHF.

V usage is TRBV6-5 and J usage is TRBJ1-2; tentatively, D is TRBD1 (5 bases). Trimming cost V 3 bases and J 7 bases, with 12 bases left between them. Germline V lookup: CDR1 MNHEY, CDR2 SVGAGI. The CDR3 loop spans 13 amino acids. This chain's CDR3 is CASSYIGGGGYTF. The DNA for the CDR3 is TGTGCCAGCAGTTATATTGGGGGGGGTGGCTACACCTTC.

The chain has TRBV6-6 and TRBJ2-5; 9 bases are a match to TRBD1. J was trimmed by 4 bases and V by 8 bases; bases with no gene match: 14. CDR1 MNHNY and CDR2 SVGAGI come from the germline V gene (reference sequence). The CDR3 loop spans 16 amino acids. The CDR3 sequence is CASVPPNRGLGETQYF. CDR3 nucleotides: TGTGCCAGCGTTCCCCCAAACAGGGGGCTGGGAGAGACCCAGTACTTC.

The rearrangement links TRBV9 to TRBJ1-1, with TRBD1 matching 7 bases. The CDR3 sequence is 15 residues long. Germline loops: CDR1 SGDLS, CDR2 YYNGEE. The junction had 6 bases not matched to a gene; V was cut back by 3 bases and J by 1 base. Written as DNA, the CDR3 is TGTGCCAGCAGCGCCCTGGGACAGCAGAACACTGAAGCTTTCTTT. This encodes CASSALGQQNTEAFF.

The chain employs TRBV5-5 and TRBJ2-1; 9 nucleotides line up with TRBD2. The CDR3 is made up of 15 amino acids. Trimming took 3 bases from V and 2 from J; bases not matched to a gene: 3. Germline CDR1 reads SGHKS; CDR2 reads YYEKEE (reference sequence). The CDR3 sequence: CASSWTSEAYNEQFF. In nucleotides, the CDR3 is TGTGCCAGCAGCTGGACTAGCGAGGCCTACAATGAGCAGTTCTTC.

This rearrangement joins TRBV2 to TRBJ2-5; 8 bases match TRBD1. The CDR3 runs to 14 residues. With 6 bases clipped from V and 4 bases from J, the junction kept 7 bases outside the gene matches. Germline loops: CDR1 SNHLY, CDR2 FYNNEI. The CDR3 DNA reads as TGTGCCAGCAGAGACGGACAGGGTATAGAGACCCAGTACTTC. This translates into CASRDGQGIETQYF.

The rearrangement links TRBV18 to TRBJ2-7; no clear D gene. Germline CDR1 is KGHSH and CDR2 is LQKENI. This CDR3 contains 13 residues. V lost 3 bases and J lost 6, with 12 bases in between. The CDR3 here is CASSPTEPSEQYF. DNA for the CDR3: TGTGCCAGCTCACCCACAGAACCATCCGAGCAGTACTTC.

The rearrangement links TRBV6-5 to TRBJ1-1; D not certain. The CDR3 totals 14 residues. V was clipped by 5 bases and J by 1 base, with 11 bases between them. Germline lookup yields CDR1 MNHEY and CDR2 SVGAGI. This chain's CDR3 is CASSEVQTNTEAFF. CDR3 in DNA: TGTGCCAGCAGTGAAGTACAGACGAACACTGAAGCTTTCTTT.

This chain uses TRBV6-5 with TRBJ2-2, with no clear D. The CDR3 runs to 15 residues. The germline V gene encodes CDR1 MNHEY and CDR2 SVGAGI. The V end was cut by 0 bases, the J end by 8 bases, with 13 bases between. The CDR3 DNA follows: TGTGCCAGCAGTTACTCAAGCAACCTCCCGGGGGAGCTGTTTTTT. The encoded protein is CASSYSSNLPGELFF.

The rearrangement uses TRBV7-9 and TRBJ1-1, with D maybe TRBD1 (6 bases). CDR3 length equals 17 residues. CDR1 is SEHNR and CDR2 is FQNEAQ in the germline V gene (reference sequence). V gave up 4 bases and J gave up 1 base, with 19 bases separating them. The CDR3 bases are TGTGCCAGCAGCTCACTAGGCTTCAGGGGCCCGAACACTGAAGCTTTCTTT. As protein: CASSSLGFRGPNTEAFF.

The chain recombines TRBV4-1 with TRBJ1-1; 9 bases are a match to TRBD1. CDR3 length: 16 residues. V was clipped by 3 bases and J by 1 base; unmatched bases: 6. Germline V lookup: CDR1 MGHRA, CDR2 YSYEKL. Written as DNA, the CDR3 is TGCGCCAGCAGCCACGCCGGGACAGGGAGGAACACTGAAGCTTTCTTT. Translating it yields CASSHAGTGRNTEAFF.

The CDR3 spells CASSRQQGAGYNEQFF. The CDR3 DNA reads TGTGCCAGCAGCCGTCAACAGGGGGCAGGGTACAATGAGCAGTTCTTC. The genes are TRBV7-3 and TRBJ2-1; TRBD1 matches at 9 bases. Germline lookup yields CDR1 SGHTA and CDR2 FQGTGA. This CDR3 contains 16 residues. V trimming: 5 bases; J trimming: 4 bases; junction bases outside the gene matches: 9.

The chain couples TRBV29-1 to TRBJ2-4, with D possibly being TRBD2 (6 bases). The germline V gene has CDR1 SQVTM and CDR2 ANQGSEA. The CDR3 is 15 residues long. The V gene lost 3 bases and the J gene lost 0 bases, with 12 bases spanning the gap. The CDR3 bases are TGCAGCGTTGAGGAGGGATCCTTAGCCAAAAACATTCAGTACTTC. It is translated as CSVEEGSLAKNIQYF.